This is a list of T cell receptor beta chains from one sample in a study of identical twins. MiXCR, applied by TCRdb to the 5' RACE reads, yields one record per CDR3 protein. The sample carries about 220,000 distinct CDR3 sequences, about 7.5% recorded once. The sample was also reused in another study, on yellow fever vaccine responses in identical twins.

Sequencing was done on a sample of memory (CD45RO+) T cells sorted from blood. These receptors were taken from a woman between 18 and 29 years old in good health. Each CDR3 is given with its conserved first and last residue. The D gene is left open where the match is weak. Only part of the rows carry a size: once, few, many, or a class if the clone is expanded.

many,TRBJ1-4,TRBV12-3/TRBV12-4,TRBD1,CASSPTGEHRIEKLFF,TGTGCCAGCAGTCCCACAGGGGAGCATCGCATCGAAAAACTGTTTTTT
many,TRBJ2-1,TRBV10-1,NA,CASSDRVPSSYNEQFF,TGCGCCAGCAGTGACCGAGTGCCTAGCTCCTACAATGAGCAGTTCTTC
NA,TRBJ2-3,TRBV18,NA,CASSPSYGGMDTQYF,TGTGCCAGCTCACCGTCCTATGGGGGCATGGATACGCAGTATTTT
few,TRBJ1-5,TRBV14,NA,CASSRLDRGPQHF,TGTGCCAGCAGCCGCTTGGATCGCGGGCCCCAGCATTTT
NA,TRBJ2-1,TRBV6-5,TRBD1,CASSYPTQGYEQFF,TGTGCCAGCAGTTACCCAACACAGGGGTATGAGCAGTTCTTC
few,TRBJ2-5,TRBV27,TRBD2,CASSLAGGISETQYF,TGTGCCAGCAGTTTAGCGGGGGGGATTTCGGAGACCCAGTACTTC
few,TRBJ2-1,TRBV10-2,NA,CASSGRTLTYNEQFF,TGCGCCAGCAGTGGGCGGACTCTTACCTACAATGAGCAGTTCTTC
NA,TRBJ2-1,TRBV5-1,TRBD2,CASSSPNTSGGGSSYNEQFF,TGCGCCAGCAGCTCTCCCAACACTAGCGGGGGGGGGAGCTCCTACAATGAGCAGTTCTTC
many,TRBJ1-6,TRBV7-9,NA,CASSWGSNSPLHF,TGTGCCAGCAGCTGGGGATCAAATTCACCCCTCCACTTT
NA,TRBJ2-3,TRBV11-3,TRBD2,CASSFSGGPGTQYF,TGTGCCAGCAGCTTCAGCGGGGGCCCGGGTACGCAGTATTTT
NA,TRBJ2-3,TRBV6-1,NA,CASRILASTSTDTQYF,TGTGCCAGCCGTATCTTAGCGAGTACTAGCACAGATACGCAGTATTTT
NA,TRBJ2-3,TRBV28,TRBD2,CASSRLGGGAATDTQYF,TGTGCCAGCAGCCGCCTTGGCGGGGGGGCAGCGACAGATACGCAGTATTTT
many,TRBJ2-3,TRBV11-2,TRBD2,CASSLGPLAGSPHTQYF,TGTGCCAGCAGCTTAGGTCCCCTAGCGGGGAGTCCTCATACGCAGTATTTT
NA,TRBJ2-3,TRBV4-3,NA,CASSQELSDTQYF,TGCGCCAGCAGCCAAGAACTGTCAGATACGCAGTATTTT
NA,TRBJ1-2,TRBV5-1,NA,CASSSKGTGYTF,TGCGCCAGCAGCTCCAAAGGAACTGGCTACACCTTC
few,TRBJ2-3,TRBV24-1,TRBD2,CATSLTSGGADTQYF,TGTGCCACCAGTCTAACTAGCGGGGGCGCAGATACGCAGTATTTT
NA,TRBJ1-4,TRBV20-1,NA,CSAGASINEKLFF,TGCAGTGCCGGGGCCAGCATTAATGAAAAACTGTTTTTT
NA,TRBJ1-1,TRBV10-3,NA,CAISESADTKAEAFF,TGTGCCATCAGTGAGTCTGCGGACACAAAAGCTGAAGCTTTCTTT
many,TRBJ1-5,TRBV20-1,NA,CSARDVYREYQPQHF,TGCAGTGCTAGAGATGTGTATAGGGAGTATCAGCCCCAGCATTTT
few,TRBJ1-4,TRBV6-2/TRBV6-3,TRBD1,CASSLTPWDRREKLFF,TGTGCCAGCAGTCTAACGCCGTGGGACAGGCGTGAAAAACTGTTTTTT
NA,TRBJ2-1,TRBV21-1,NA,CASSMAGGYNEQFF,TGTGCCAGCAGCATGGCAGGGGGCTACAATGAGCAGTTCTTC
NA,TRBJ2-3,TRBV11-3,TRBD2,CASSSPSGGATDTQYF,TGTGCCAGCAGCTCACCGAGCGGGGGGGCGACAGATACGCAGTATTTT
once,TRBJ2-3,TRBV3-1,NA,CASSQDIRVDTQYF,TGTGCCAGCAGCCAAGACATAAGGGTGGATACGCAGTATTTT
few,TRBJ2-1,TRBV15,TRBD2,CATSRDLASGSRNEQFF,TGTGCCACCAGCAGAGATCTGGCTAGCGGGAGTCGCAATGAGCAGTTCTTC
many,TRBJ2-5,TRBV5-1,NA,CASSSSTAYQETQYF,TGCGCCAGCAGCTCCTCGACGGCGTACCAAGAGACCCAGTACTTC
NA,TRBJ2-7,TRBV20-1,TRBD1,CSARSYRGSYEQYF,TGCAGTGCTAGATCTTACAGGGGATCCTACGAGCAGTACTTC
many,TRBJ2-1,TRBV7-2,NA,CASSLGGGEVYNEQFF,TGTGCCAGCAGCTTAGGAGGAGGGGAAGTCTACAATGAGCAGTTCTTC
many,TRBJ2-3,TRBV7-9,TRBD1,CASSSGDRVADTQYF,TGTGCCAGCAGCTCGGGGGACAGGGTGGCAGATACGCAGTATTTT
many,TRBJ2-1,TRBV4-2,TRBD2,CASSRLGLAGLSIHEQFF,TGTGCCAGCAGCCGACTGGGACTAGCGGGGCTATCCATCCATGAGCAGTTCTTC
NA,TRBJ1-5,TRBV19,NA,CASSPLNQPQHF,TGTGCCAGTAGCCCCCTTAACCAGCCCCAGCATTTT
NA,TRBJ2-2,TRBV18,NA,CASSPDYTGELFF,TGTGCCAGCTCACCAGACTACACCGGGGAGCTGTTTTTT
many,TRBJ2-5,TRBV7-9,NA,CASSRDSQHSETQYF,TGTGCCAGCAGCCGGGACTCCCAGCACTCCGAGACCCAGTACTTC
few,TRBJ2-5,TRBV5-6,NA,CASSGRIQETQYF,TGTGCCAGCAGCGGCAGGATTCAAGAGACCCAGTACTTC
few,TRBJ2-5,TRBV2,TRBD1,CASRQGGQTQYF,TGTGCCAGCAGACAGGGGGGACAGACCCAGTACTTC
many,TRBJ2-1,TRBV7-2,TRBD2,CASSPVAGGLNEQFF,TGTGCCAGCAGCCCCGTAGCGGGGGGGCTTAATGAGCAGTTCTTC
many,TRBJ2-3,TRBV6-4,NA,CASSVGGSTDTQYF,TGTGCCAGCAGTGTTGGCGGCTCCACAGATACGCAGTATTTT
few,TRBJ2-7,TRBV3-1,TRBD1,CASSPKQGAVVEQYF,TGTGCCAGCAGCCCAAAACAGGGGGCAGTGGTCGAGCAGTACTTC
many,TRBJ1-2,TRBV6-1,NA,CASSTQGGYGYTF,TGTGCCAGCAGTACACAGGGCGGGTATGGCTACACCTTC
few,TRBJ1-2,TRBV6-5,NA,CASSYSRQDQRNYGYTF,TGTGCCAGCAGTTACTCGAGACAAGACCAACGTAACTATGGCTACACCTTC
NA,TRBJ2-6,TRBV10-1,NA,CASSSNQGGAGANVLTF,TGCGCCAGCTCCTCAAACCAGGGCGGTGCTGGGGCCAACGTCCTGACTTTC
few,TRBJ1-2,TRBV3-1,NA,CASSPTEGVYGYTF,TGTGCCAGCAGCCCGACGGAAGGGGTTTATGGCTACACCTTC
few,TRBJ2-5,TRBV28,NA,CASGTGGASSQETQYF,TGTGCCAGCGGAACGGGCGGGGCTAGCAGTCAAGAGACCCAGTACTTC
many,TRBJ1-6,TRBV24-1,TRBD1,CATSDSGQPDSPLHF,TGTGCCACCAGTGATTCGGGACAGCCGGATTCACCCCTCCACTTT
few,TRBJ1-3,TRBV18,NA,CASSPNMVSGNTIYF,TGTGCCAGCTCACCTAATATGGTTTCTGGAAACACCATATATTTT
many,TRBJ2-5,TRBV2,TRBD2,CASRAMTSGEPETQYF,TGTGCCAGCAGGGCCATGACTAGCGGGGAACCGGAGACCCAGTACTTC
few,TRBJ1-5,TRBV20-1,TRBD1,CSARDPQTGEGRTQHF,TGCAGTGCTAGAGATCCTCAGACAGGGGAAGGGCGGACCCAGCATTTT
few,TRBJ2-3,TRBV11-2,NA,CASSFQITDTQYF,TGTGCCAGCAGCTTTCAGATCACAGATACGCAGTATTTT
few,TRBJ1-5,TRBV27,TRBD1,CASSWTGGLNQPQHF,TGTGCCAGCAGTTGGACAGGGGGCCTAAATCAGCCCCAGCATTTT
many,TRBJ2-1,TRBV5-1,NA,CASSFVGINEQFF,TGCGCCAGCAGTTTTGTGGGGATTAATGAGCAGTTCTTC
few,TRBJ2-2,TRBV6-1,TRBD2,CASTPGGAHTGELFF,TGTGCCAGTACCCCGGGGGGGGCCCACACCGGGGAGCTGTTTTTT
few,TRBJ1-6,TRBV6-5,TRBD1,CASSYLRGTGEKNSPLHF,TGTGCCAGCAGTTACCTCCGTGGGACAGGAGAAAAAAATTCACCCCTCCACTTT
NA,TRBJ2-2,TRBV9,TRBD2,CASSVTSGSWAGELFF,TGTGCCAGCAGCGTAACTAGCGGGAGTTGGGCCGGGGAGCTGTTTTTT
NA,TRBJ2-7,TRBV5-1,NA,CASSVPSPYEQYF,TGCGCCAGCAGCGTTCCTAGCCCCTACGAGCAGTACTTC
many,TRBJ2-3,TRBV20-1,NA,CSLGTGDLADTQYF,TGCAGCCTAGGCACGGGAGACCTTGCAGATACGCAGTATTTT
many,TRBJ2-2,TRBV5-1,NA,CASRAPEQGGTGELFF,TGCGCCAGCCGCGCACCGGAACAGGGAGGCACCGGGGAGCTGTTTTTT
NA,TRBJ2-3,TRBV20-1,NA,CSARDPRNYTQYF,TGCAGTGCTAGAGATCCGAGGAACTATACGCAGTATTTT
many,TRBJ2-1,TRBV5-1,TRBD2,CASSILAGGDYNEQFF,TGCGCCAGCAGCATTTTGGCGGGGGGGGACTACAATGAGCAGTTCTTC
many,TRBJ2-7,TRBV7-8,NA,CASSSVPGEQYF,TGTGCCAGCAGCTCAGTTCCCGGGGAGCAGTACTTC
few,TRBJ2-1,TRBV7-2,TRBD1,CASSSGQASYNEQFF,TGTGCCAGCAGCTCCGGACAGGCCTCCTACAATGAGCAGTTCTTC